Sequencing of this T cell receptor (beta chain) was carried out in a study of cytomegalovirus exposure and HLA in healthy donors. Whole-study context: Researchers found that roughly 81% of 350 to 500 genotyped donors fell within the Caucasian-associated ancestry cluster. Study-wide findings and caveats: In a later analysis, a missense DCLRE1C variant was linked to TCR beta V- and J-gene trimming.

To note about this clone: Antigen unknown.

The junction had 5 bases not matched to a gene; V was cut back by 0 bases and J by 7 bases. This CDR3 comprises 16 residues. Germline CDR1 reads LNHNV; CDR2 reads YYDKDF (reference sequence). Primers: 60 Vbeta forward and 13 Jbeta reverse. Profiling relied on immunoSEQ multiplex PCR, and the TCRdb table lists in-frame clones only, not all of them. The sample yields fewer than 250,000 clones, roughly 80% seen once. The donors comprised healthy bone marrow donors. The chain combines TRBV15 with TRBJ1-6; 8 bases agree with TRBD1. The material sequenced was PBMCs. The source is a man aged 30 to 39 in good health and CMV-seronegative. The CDR3 DNA reads TGTGCCACCAGCAGAGATCTTAACAGGGGGAATTCACCCCTCCACTTT. The encoded protein is CATSRDLNRGNSPLHF.